The 19 T cell receptor beta chains below come from one sample, sequenced in a study of shared clonotypes between healthy human individuals. Libraries were prepared by immunoSEQ multiplex PCR; TCRdb keeps only in-frame clonotypes and omits some of them. The table records some 2,500,000 clones, approximately 93% of them present only once. The sample consisted of naive CD4+ T cells from PBMCs. Subset denoted: CD45RA+ positively selected. Every receptor here comes from a man aged 18 to 29 in good health. Some clones in this sample may be carry-over from other donors' samples.

The V gene is TRBV29-1, the J gene TRBJ2-7; D not certain. The CDR3 totals 11 residues. V lost 7 bases to trimming and J lost 3 bases, with 10 bases between them. From germline, CDR1 is SQVTM and CDR2 ANQGSEA. The DNA for the CDR3 is TGCAGCGCTGCTTCCAGCTACGAGCAGTACTTC. It specifies CSAASSYEQYF.

The chain carries TRBV28 and TRBJ1-2, with a possible D match to TRBD1 (6 bases). V shed 1 base and J shed 4 bases, with 13 bases lying between them. The germline gives CDR1 MDHEN, CDR2 SYDVKM. This CDR3 contains 15 residues. CDR3 sequence reads: CASSLYGTLGYGYTF. CDR3 nucleotides: TGTGCCAGCAGTTTATATGGGACATTGGGCTATGGCTACACCTTC.

This chain joins TRBV2 and TRBJ2-5; possibly TRBD1 for D (5 bases). Germline CDR1 SNHLY, CDR2 FYNNEI. The CDR3 covers 14 residues. The V end was cut by 7 bases, the J end by 3 bases, with 15 bases between. Written as DNA, the CDR3 is TGTGCCAGCAAGGGCAGGGTGTACGAAGAGACCCAGTACTTC. The encoded protein is CASKGRVYEETQYF.

This clone came up once. The gene calls are TRBV5-1 and TRBJ2-3, with D hard to call. The CDR3 has 14 residues. Germline lookup yields CDR1 SGHRS and CDR2 YFSETQ. Trimming pared 4 bases from V and 1 base from J, leaving 10 bases between. The CDR3 protein is CASSVDIRTDTQYF. Written as DNA, the CDR3 is TGCGCCAGCAGCGTTGACATTCGCACAGATACGCAGTATTTT.

In its sample, this clone was seen once. The chain links TRBV6-5 to TRBJ1-4, with 10 bases identical to TRBD1. The germline CDR1 and CDR2 sequences are MNHEY and SVGAGI. The CDR3 sequence is 15 residues long. The V gene end was trimmed by 6 bases and the J gene end by 12 bases; junction bases not matched to a gene: 13. The CDR3 DNA reads TGTGCCAGCAGCCGACAGGGGGCGTTGACGGGGGAACTGTTTTTT. Its protein is CASSRQGALTGELFF.

The rearrangement links TRBV15 to TRBJ2-5, with TRBD2 matching over 7 bases. Germline CDR1 LNHNV, CDR2 YYDKDF (reference sequence). The CDR3 loop spans 14 amino acids. J lost 1 base, V lost 2 bases, and 1 base had no gene match. The CDR3 loop reads CATSRRLAQETQYF. The CDR3 DNA reads TGTGCCACCAGCAGACGACTAGCCCAAGAGACCCAGTACTTC.

The rearrangement links TRBV19 to TRBJ1-5; possible D gene TRBD1, 5 bases. V was clipped by 6 bases and J by 4 bases, with 16 bases between them. The V gene's germline CDR1 is LNHDA and CDR2 SQIVND (reference sequence). The CDR3 extends over 15 amino acids. Here the CDR3 reads CASSLGRLGNQPQHF. The CDR3 nucleotides read TGTGCCAGTAGCCTGGGACGATTAGGGAATCAGCCCCAGCATTTT.

The chain recombines TRBV27 with TRBJ2-7, with 10 bases identical to TRBD2. CDR1 is MNHEY and CDR2 is SMNVEV in the germline V gene (reference sequence). V was clipped by 5 bases and J by 1 base; unmatched bases: 8. This CDR3 comprises 16 residues. The CDR3 sequence: CASSNLQLAGSYEQYF. CDR3 sequence (DNA): TGTGCCAGCAGTAATTTACAACTAGCGGGATCCTACGAGCAGTACTTC.

Details on this clone: At the DNA level, this CDR3 is encoded by other sequences in the same sample as well. The V gene is TRBV7-3, the J gene TRBJ1-1; no clear D. Deletions cut 2 bases from V and 1 base from J, with 5 bases between. The CDR3 contains 13 residues. CDR1 and CDR2 from the germline V gene are SGHTA and FQGTGA. This CDR3 reads CASSLQGNTEAFF. CDR3 nucleotide sequence: TGTGCCAGCAGCTTACAAGGGAACACTGAAGCTTTCTTT.

The chain is built from TRBV29-1 and TRBJ1-1; D is unresolved. The CDR3 is 13 amino acids. Trimming took 4 bases from V and 0 from J, leaving 9 bases between them. Germline values: CDR1 SQVTM, CDR2 ANQGSEA. CDR3 in DNA: TGCAGCGTTGCTCAGGTACTGAACACTGAAGCTTTCTTT. Protein product: CSVAQVLNTEAFF.

Points on this clone: This sample includes further DNA sequences coding for the same CDR3. The genes are TRBV4-1 and TRBJ2-1, with D possibly being TRBD2 (5 bases). V was clipped by 0 bases and J by 0 bases, with 9 bases between them. Germline values: CDR1 MGHRA, CDR2 YSYEKL. The CDR3 loop spans 16 amino acids. CDR3 region: CASSQDLGSSYNEQFF. CDR3 sequence (DNA): TGCGCCAGCAGCCAAGATCTGGGGAGCTCCTACAATGAGCAGTTCTTC.

This clone has more than one count but fewer than ten. Within the sample, other DNA sequences also encode this same CDR3. The V and J genes are TRBV2 and TRBJ1-1; D unclear. Germline V gene sequence: CDR1 SNHLY, CDR2 FYNNEI. V lost 1 base to trimming and J lost 0 bases, with 6 bases between them. The CDR3 covers 14 residues. The CDR3: CASSEGRLNTEAFF. The CDR3 nucleotides read TGTGCCAGCAGTGAAGGACGGTTGAACACTGAAGCTTTCTTT. Filled out from reference TRBV2 and TRBJ1-1, the complete variable domain reads EPEVTQTPSHQVTQMGQEVILRCVPISNHLYFYWYRQILGQKVEFLVSFYNNEISEKSEIFDDQFSVERPDGSNFTLKIRSTKLEDSAMYFCASSEGRLNTEAFFGQGTRLTVV.

The chain combines TRBV5-6 with TRBJ1-4; 7 nucleotides line up with TRBD1. V shed 6 bases and J 3 bases; nucleotides not matched to a gene: 8. This CDR3 has 15 residues. Germline assignment: CDR1 SGHDT and CDR2 YYEEEE. The CDR3 here is CASTEQGRPNEKLFF. The CDR3, as DNA: TGTGCCAGCACCGAACAGGGGCGGCCTAATGAAAAACTGTTTTTT.

The chain links TRBV6-1 to TRBJ2-7; maybe TRBD1 (5 bases). Germline V CDR1 and CDR2: MNHNS, SASEGT. V lost 7 bases, J lost 1 base, and 14 bases lay in between. The CDR3 spans 14 residues. The CDR3 coding sequence is TGTGCCAGCAACCTGCGAAGGGGATCCTACGAGCAGTACTTC. Protein: CASNLRRGSYEQYF.

The chain uses TRBV9 and TRBJ1-1; TRBD1 might be the D (5 bases). V gave up 4 bases and J gave up 3 bases, with 10 bases separating them. This CDR3 contains 13 residues. In germline, CDR1 is SGDLS, CDR2 YYNGEE. The CDR3 sequence is CASSRGTYTEAFF. CDR3 nucleotides: TGTGCCAGCAGCAGAGGGACCTACACTGAAGCTTTCTTT.

This clone was observed a single time. The CDR3 DNA reads as TGTGCCAGCAGTTTGTTTGGGGGAGAGGTAGATGGCTACACCTTC. Translating gives CASSLFGGEVDGYTF. The V gene is TRBV28, the J gene TRBJ1-2; D possibly corresponds to TRBD1 (5 bases). Trimming shortened V by 3 bases and J by 6 bases, and 17 bases separated the two germline ends. In germline, CDR1 is MDHEN, CDR2 SYDVKM. The CDR3 extends over 15 amino acids.

The J gene is TRBJ2-3, the V gene TRBV7-2; no clear D. Trimming removed 1 base at V and 4 bases at J, with 9 bases between. The CDR3 contains 14 residues. Germline CDR1 SGHTA, CDR2 FQGNSA. In DNA, the CDR3 is TGTGCCAGCAGCTTAGTAGGAGTAGCAGATACGCAGTATTTT. It codes for CASSLVGVADTQYF.

This chain links TRBV6-6 with TRBJ2-7, with D tentatively TRBD1 (6 bases). The CDR3 sequence is 13 residues long. Germline V gives CDR1 MNHNY, CDR2 SVGAGI (reference sequence). V was pared by 6 bases and J by 3 bases, with 12 bases between. The CDR3 nucleotides are TGTGCCAGCAGACGACAGGATGGCTACGAGCAGTACTTC. Its protein is CASRRQDGYEQYF.

The V and J genes are TRBV30 and TRBJ1-6, with 9 bases aligning to TRBD1. The CDR3 loop spans 14 amino acids. J gave up 10 bases and V 1 base, and 5 bases lay outside the gene matches. Germline loops: CDR1 GTSNPN, CDR2 SVGIG (reference sequence). CDR3 nucleotides: TGTGCCTGGAGTGACGGACAGGGGAAGTCACCCCTCCACTTT. It is translated as CAWSDGQGKSPLHF.